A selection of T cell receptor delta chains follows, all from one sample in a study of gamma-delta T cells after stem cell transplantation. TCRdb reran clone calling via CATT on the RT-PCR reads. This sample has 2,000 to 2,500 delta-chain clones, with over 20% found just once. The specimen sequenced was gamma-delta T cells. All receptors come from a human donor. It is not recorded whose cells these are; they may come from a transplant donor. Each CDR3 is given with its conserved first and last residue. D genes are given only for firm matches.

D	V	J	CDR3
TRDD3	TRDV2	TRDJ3	CACDTVLGDISWDTRQLFF
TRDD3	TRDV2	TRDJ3	CACDKVLGDTSSWDTRQMFF
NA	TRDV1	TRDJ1	CALGEWVLDKLIF
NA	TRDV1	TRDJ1	CALGFTPTSYAGGFRWTDKLIF
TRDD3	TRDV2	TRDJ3	CACDTVGGYASSWDTRQMFF
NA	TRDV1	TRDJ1	CALGELGGGLGYTDKLIF
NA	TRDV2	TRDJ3	CACDRTGSSWDTRQMFF
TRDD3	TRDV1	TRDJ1	CALGDQGYPYLRVVLGDANTDKLIF
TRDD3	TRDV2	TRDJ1	CACDSLLGDTPYTDKLIF
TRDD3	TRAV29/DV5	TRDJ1	CAARRNRGGYTDKLIF
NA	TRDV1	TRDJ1	CALTPFLQAGADKLIF
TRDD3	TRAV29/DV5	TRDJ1	CAAKGRCTTRTGGYLTDKLIF
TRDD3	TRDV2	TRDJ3	CACDSTGGSWDTRQMFF
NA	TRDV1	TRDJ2	CALGELPLRLGYGQLFF